This paragraph reports one T cell receptor (beta chain). The sample is drawn from a study of blood T cell repertoires in COVID-19. Study overall: Some COVID-19 samples were acute and others convalescent; all came from the United States, Italy and Spain.

Produced via immunoSEQ multiplex PCR; TCRdb's table is partial and in-frame only. The sample comprises some 260,000 clones, roughly 87% of which are singletons, and approximately 0.7% rests with the top ten. Sequenced input: peripheral blood. The TCR comes from a human donor in a cohort sampled during active COVID-19.

The CDR3: CASSRHSGGSLAYYGYTF. CDR3 sequence (DNA): TGTGCCAGTAGTAGACACTCAGGGGGCTCACTCGCTTACTATGGCTACACCTTC. The V call is TRBV19, the J call TRBJ1-2; TRBD1 matches at 8 bases. The CDR3 extends over 18 amino acids. Germline V gene sequence: CDR1 LNHDA, CDR2 SQIVND (reference sequence). J lost 3 bases, V lost 4 bases, and 16 bases had no gene match.